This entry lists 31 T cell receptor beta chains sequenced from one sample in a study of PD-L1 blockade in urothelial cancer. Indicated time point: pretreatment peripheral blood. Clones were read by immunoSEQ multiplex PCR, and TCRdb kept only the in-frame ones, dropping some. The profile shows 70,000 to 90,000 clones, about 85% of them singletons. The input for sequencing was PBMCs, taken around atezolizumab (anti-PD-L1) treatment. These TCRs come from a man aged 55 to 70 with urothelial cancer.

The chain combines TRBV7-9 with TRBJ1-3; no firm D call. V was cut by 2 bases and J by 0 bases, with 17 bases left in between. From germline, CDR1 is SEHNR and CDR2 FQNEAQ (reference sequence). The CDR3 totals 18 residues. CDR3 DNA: TGTGCCAGCAGCTTAATGTTTCAGAGAAGAGGCTCTGGAAACACCATATATTTT. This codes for CASSLMFQRRGSGNTIYF.

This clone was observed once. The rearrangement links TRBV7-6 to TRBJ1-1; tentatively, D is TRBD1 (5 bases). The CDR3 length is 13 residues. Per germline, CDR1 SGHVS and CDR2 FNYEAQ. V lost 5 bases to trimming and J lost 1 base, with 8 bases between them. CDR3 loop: CASSADTNTEAFF. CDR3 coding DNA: TGTGCCAGCAGCGCGGACACGAACACTGAAGCTTTCTTT.

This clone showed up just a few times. In DNA form, the CDR3 reads TGCGCCAGCAGCCCCGGACAGGAACTATATGGCTACACCTTC. Protein sequence: CASSPGQELYGYTF. V gene TRBV5-1 combines with J gene TRBJ1-2; 7 positions agree with TRBD1. The CDR3 runs to 14 residues. CDR1 and CDR2 from the germline V gene are SGHRS and YFSETQ. J gave up 5 bases and V 4 bases, and 8 bases lay outside the gene matches.

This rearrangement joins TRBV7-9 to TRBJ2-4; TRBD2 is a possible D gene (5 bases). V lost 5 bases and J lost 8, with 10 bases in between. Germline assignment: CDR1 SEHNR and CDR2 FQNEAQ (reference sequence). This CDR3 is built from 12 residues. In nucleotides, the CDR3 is TGTGCCAGCAGCACACTGGAGGACATTCAGTACTTC. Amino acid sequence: CASSTLEDIQYF.

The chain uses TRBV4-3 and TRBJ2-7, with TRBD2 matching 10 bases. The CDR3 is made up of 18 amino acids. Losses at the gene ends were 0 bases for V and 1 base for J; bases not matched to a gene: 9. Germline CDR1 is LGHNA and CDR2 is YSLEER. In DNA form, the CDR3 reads TGCGCCAGCAGCCAAGATCCCCCCGGGACTAGCGAGTCCTACGAGCAGTACTTC. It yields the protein CASSQDPPGTSESYEQYF.

CDR3 coding DNA: TGTGCCAGCAGCCGACTAGCAAAGGGGGAGCAGTTCTTC. It yields the protein CASSRLAKGEQFF. The chain has TRBV28 and TRBJ2-1, with TRBD2 matching over 7 bases. The V gene's germline CDR1 is MDHEN and CDR2 SYDVKM. CDR3 size: 13 residues. J gave up 10 bases and V 6 bases, and 9 bases lay outside the gene matches.

CDR3 sequence reads: CASRRDSWTGELFF. The CDR3 bases are TGTGCCAGCAGACGGGACAGTTGGACCGGGGAGCTGTTTTTT. The V call is TRBV28, the J call TRBJ2-2; 7 bases fit TRBD1. V gave up 6 bases and J gave up 5 bases; unmatched junction bases: 6. From germline, CDR1 is MDHEN and CDR2 SYDVKM. The CDR3 covers 14 residues.

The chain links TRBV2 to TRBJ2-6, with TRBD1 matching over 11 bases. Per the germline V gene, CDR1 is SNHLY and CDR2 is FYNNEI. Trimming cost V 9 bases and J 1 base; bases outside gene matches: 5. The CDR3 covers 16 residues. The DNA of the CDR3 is TGTGCCAGGTCCGGACAGGGGGCGTCTGGGGCCAACGTCCTGACTTTC. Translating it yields CARSGQGASGANVLTF.

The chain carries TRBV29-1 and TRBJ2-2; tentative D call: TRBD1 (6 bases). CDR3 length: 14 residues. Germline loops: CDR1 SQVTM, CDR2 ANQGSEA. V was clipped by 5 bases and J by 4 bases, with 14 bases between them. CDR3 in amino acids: CSVSETGVTGELFF. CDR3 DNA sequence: TGCAGCGTTTCAGAGACAGGCGTCACCGGGGAGCTGTTTTTT.

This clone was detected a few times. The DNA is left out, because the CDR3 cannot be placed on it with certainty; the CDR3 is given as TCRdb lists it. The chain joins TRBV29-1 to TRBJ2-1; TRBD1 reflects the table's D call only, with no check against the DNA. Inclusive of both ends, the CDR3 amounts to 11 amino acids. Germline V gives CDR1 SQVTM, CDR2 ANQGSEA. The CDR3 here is CSVGQGAREFF.

The CDR3 DNA is TGTGCCAGCAGTGAGCGGAACAATGAGCAGTTCTTC. Amino acid sequence: CASSERNNEQFF. This sequence joins TRBV6-6 and TRBJ2-1; a weak D match, TRBD2 (5 bases). Trimming shortened V by 5 bases and J by 5 bases, and 7 bases separated the two germline ends. Per the germline V gene, CDR1 is MNHNY and CDR2 is SVGAGI (reference sequence). CDR3 size: 12 residues.

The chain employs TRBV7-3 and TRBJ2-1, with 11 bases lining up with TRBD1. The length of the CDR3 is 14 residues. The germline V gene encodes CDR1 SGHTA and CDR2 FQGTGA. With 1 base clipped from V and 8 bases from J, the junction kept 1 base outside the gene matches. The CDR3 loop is CASSLMGQGDEQFF. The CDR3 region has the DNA TGTGCCAGCAGCTTAATGGGACAGGGGGATGAGCAGTTCTTC.

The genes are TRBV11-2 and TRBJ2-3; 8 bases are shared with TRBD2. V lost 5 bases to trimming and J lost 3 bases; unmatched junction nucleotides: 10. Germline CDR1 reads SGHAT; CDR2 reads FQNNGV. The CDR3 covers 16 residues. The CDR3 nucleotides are TGTGCCAGCAGCCCCCAAGCGGGGGTTAAGACAGATACGCAGTATTTT. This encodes CASSPQAGVKTDTQYF.

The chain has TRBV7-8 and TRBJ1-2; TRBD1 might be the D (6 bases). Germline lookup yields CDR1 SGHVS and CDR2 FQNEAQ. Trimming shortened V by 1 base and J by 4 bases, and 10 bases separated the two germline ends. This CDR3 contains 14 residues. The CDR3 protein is CASSLVNRVYGYTF. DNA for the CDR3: TGTGCCAGCAGCTTAGTAAACAGGGTCTATGGCTACACCTTC. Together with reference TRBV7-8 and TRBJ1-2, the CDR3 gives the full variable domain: GAGVSQSPRYKVAKRGQDVALRCDPISGHVSLFWYQQALGQGPEFLTYFQNEAQLDKSGLPSDRFFAERPEGSVSTLKIQRTQQEDSAVYLCASSLVNRVYGYTFGSGTRLTVV.

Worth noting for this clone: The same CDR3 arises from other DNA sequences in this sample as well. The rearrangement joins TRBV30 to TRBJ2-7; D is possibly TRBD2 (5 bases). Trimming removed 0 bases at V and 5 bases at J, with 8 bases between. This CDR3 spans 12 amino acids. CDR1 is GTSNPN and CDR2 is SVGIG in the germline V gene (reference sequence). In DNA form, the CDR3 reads TGTGCCTGGAGTGTGACGGGGAACGAGCAGTACTTC. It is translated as CAWSVTGNEQYF.

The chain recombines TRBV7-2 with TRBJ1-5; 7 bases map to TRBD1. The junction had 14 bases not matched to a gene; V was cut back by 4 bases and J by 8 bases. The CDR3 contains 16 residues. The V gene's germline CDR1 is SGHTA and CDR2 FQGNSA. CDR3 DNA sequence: TGTGCCAGCAGCTCGCAACCGGGACAGCCAGGGGAGCCCCAGCATTTT. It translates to CASSSQPGQPGEPQHF. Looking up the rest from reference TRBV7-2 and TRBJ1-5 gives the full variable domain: GAGVSQSPSNKVTEKGKDVELRCDPISGHTALYWYRQSLGQGLEFLIYFQGNSAPDKSGLPSDRFSAERTGGSVSTLTIQRTQQEDSAVYLCASSSQPGQPGEPQHFGDGTRLSIL.

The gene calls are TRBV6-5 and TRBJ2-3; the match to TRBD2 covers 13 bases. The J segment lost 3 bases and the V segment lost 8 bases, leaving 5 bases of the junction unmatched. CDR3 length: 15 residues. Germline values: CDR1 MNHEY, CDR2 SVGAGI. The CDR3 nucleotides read TGTGCCAGCGGGACTAGCGGGAAGTGGACAGATACGCAGTATTTT. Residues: CASGTSGKWTDTQYF.

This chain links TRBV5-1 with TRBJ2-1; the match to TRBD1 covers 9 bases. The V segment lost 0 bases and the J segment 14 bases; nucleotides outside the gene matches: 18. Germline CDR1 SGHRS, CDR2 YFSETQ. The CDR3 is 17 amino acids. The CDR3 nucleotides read TGCGCCAGCAGCTTGGGAAGTGGCCGGGACAGGGACTACGCGAAGTTCTTC. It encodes CASSLGSGRDRDYAKFF. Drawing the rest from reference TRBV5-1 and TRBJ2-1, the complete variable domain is KAGVTQTPRYLIKTRGQQVTLSCSPISGHRSVSWYQQTPGQGLQFLFEYFSETQRNKGNFPGRFSGRQFSNSRSEMNVSTLELGDSALYLCASSLGSGRDRDYAKFFGPGTRLTVL.

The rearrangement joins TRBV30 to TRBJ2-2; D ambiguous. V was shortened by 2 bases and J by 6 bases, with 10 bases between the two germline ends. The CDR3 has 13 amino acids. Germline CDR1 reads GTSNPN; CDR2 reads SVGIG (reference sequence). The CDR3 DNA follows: TGTGCCTGGAGTCCTTCCCTAGCCGGGGAGCTGTTTTTT. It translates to CAWSPSLAGELFF.

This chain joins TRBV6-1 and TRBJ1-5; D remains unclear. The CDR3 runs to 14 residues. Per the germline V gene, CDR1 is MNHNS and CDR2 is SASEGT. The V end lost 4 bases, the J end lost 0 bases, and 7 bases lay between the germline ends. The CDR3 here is CASSADYSNQPQHF. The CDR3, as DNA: TGTGCCAGCAGTGCGGACTATAGCAATCAGCCCCAGCATTTT.

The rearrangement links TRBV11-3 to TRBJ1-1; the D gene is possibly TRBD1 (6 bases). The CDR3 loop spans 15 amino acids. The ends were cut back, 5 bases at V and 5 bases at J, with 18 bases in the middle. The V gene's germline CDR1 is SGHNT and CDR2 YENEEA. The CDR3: CASSPRGRGGTEAFF. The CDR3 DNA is TGTGCCAGCAGCCCTAGAGGCAGGGGCGGGACTGAAGCTTTCTTT.

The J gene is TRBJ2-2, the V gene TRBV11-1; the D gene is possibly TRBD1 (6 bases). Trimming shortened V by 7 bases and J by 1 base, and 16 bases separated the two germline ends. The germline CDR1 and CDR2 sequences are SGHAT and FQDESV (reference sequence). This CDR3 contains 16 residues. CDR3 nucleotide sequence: TGTGCCAGCACCAAGGTTAGGGGACAGAACACCGGGGAGCTGTTTTTT. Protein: CASTKVRGQNTGELFF.

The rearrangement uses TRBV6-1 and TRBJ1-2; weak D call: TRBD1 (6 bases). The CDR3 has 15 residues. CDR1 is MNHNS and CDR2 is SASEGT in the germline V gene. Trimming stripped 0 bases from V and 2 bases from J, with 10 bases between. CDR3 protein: CASSEAGGQNYGYTF. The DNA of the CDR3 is TGTGCCAGCAGTGAAGCGGGGGGGCAGAACTATGGCTACACCTTC.

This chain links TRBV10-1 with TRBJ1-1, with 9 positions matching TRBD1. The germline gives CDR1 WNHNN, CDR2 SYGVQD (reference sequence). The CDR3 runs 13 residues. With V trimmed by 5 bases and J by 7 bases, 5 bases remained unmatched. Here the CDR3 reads CASSIGTGFEAFF. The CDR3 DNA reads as TGCGCCAGCAGTATCGGGACAGGGTTTGAAGCTTTCTTT.

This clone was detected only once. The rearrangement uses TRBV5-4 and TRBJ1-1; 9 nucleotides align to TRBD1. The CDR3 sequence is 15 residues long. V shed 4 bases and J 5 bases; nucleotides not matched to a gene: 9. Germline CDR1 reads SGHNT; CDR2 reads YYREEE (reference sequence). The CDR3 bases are TGTGCCAGCAGCGGCCCCGGGACAGGGAATACTGAAGCTTTCTTT. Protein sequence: CASSGPGTGNTEAFF.

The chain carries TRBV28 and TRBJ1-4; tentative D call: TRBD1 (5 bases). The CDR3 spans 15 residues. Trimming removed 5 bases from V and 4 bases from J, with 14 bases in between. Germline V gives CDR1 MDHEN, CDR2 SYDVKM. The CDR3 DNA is TGTGCCAGCAGTACCTATTATGACAGTAATGAAAAACTGTTTTTT. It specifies CASSTYYDSNEKLFF.

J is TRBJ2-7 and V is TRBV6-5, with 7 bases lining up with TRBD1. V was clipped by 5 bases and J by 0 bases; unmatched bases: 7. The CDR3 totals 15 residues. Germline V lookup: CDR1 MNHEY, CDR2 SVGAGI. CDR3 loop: CASSAPRDSSYEQYF. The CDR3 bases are TGTGCCAGCAGTGCCCCCCGGGACAGCTCCTACGAGCAGTACTTC.

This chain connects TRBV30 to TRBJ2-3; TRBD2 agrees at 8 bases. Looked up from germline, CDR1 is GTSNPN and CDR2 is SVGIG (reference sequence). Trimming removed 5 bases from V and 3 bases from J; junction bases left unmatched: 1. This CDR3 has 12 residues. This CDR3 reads CAWREGTDTQYF. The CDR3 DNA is TGTGCCTGGCGGGAGGGGACAGATACGCAGTATTTT.

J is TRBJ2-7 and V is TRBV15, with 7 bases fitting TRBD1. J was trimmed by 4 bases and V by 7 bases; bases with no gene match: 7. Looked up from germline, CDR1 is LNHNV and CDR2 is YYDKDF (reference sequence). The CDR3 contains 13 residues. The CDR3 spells CATMGQGVYEQYF. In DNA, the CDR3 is TGTGCCACCATGGGGCAGGGGGTATACGAGCAGTACTTC.

The CDR3 nucleotides are TGTGCCAGCTCACCCTCTCGGACAGACTCTGGAAACACCATATATTTT. It is translated as CASSPSRTDSGNTIYF. The chain employs TRBV18 and TRBJ1-3, with a tentative D call TRBD1 (6 bases). This CDR3 region has 16 residues. The germline V gene encodes CDR1 KGHSH and CDR2 LQKENI. Trimming shortened V by 3 bases and J by 0 bases, and 12 bases separated the two germline ends.

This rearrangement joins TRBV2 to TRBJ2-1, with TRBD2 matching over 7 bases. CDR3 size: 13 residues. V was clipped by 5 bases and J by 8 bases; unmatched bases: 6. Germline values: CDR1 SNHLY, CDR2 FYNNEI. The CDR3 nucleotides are TGTGCCAGCAGTAATCCCCGGGGGGATGAGCAGTTCTTC. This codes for CASSNPRGDEQFF.